One and the same sample provided the 23 T cell receptor beta chains below, sequenced in a study of blood T cell repertoires in COVID-19 (dated by TCRdb to about 2020). Library preparation was by the immunoSEQ multiplex PCR assay. TCRdb holds this immuneACCESS table with in-frame rearrangements only. Some clones are missing; in checked studies, unresolved V genes explain under half, and the rest has no known cause. The sample table shows around 78,000 clones, and around 89% are seen once. Clones ranked in the top ten supply around 1% of the sample. The sample was PBMCs or T cells enriched from blood (not recorded which). The receptors come from a woman between 50 and 59 years old with acute COVID-19.

The rearrangement links TRBV11-2 to TRBJ1-5; tentatively, D is TRBD1 (6 bases). The germline V gene has CDR1 SGHAT and CDR2 FQNNGV. Trimming removed 1 base at V and 3 bases at J, with 13 bases between. The CDR3 is 16 amino acids. CDR3 in amino acids: CASSLGVRGTNQPQHF. The DNA for the CDR3 is TGTGCCAGCAGCTTAGGTGTCAGGGGTACCAATCAGCCCCAGCATTTT. The full variable domain, in which reference TRBV11-2 and TRBJ1-5 provide the parts outside the CDR3, is EAGVAQSPRYKIIEKRQSVAFWCNPISGHATLYWYQQILGQGPKLLIQFQNNGVVDDSQLPKDRFSAERLKGVDSTLKIQPAKLEDSAVYLCASSLGVRGTNQPQHFGDGTRLSIL.

This chain uses TRBV19 with TRBJ2-7; D is perhaps TRBD1 (5 bases). The CDR3 totals 16 residues. V lost 1 base and J 0 bases, leaving 13 bases between the germline ends. The V gene's germline CDR1 is LNHDA and CDR2 SQIVND (reference sequence). The CDR3 DNA sequence: TGTGCCAGTAGTATAGGGCCGCTGACAGTCTCCTACGAGCAGTACTTC. The encoded protein is CASSIGPLTVSYEQYF.

V usage is TRBV3-1 (or the pseudogene TRBV3-2) and J usage is TRBJ2-6, with 9 positions matching TRBD1. The length of the CDR3 is 16 residues. After removal of 7 bases from V and 2 bases from J, the junction contained 6 bases not matched to a gene. The germline gives CDR1 LGHDT, CDR2 YNNKEL (reference sequence). Here the CDR3 DNA reads TGTGCCAGCACCCCAACAGGGGGCGCTGGGGCCAACGTCCTGACTTTC. The encoded protein is CASTPTGGAGANVLTF.

The chain combines TRBV12-5 with TRBJ2-3, with 8 bases that match TRBD2. Germline V gives CDR1 LGHNT, CDR2 FRNRAP. The CDR3 length is 16 residues. The V and J ends lost 6 bases and 4 bases, in that order; junction bases with no gene match: 12. CDR3 residues: CASGAGREVGPDTQYF. The CDR3 DNA is TGTGCTAGTGGCGCGGGGCGGGAGGTAGGCCCAGATACGCAGTATTTT.

This chain links TRBV19 with TRBJ1-3; no clear D gene. Trimming took off 7 bases at V and 3 bases at J, with 13 bases between the two ends. This CDR3 comprises 14 residues. Germline CDR1 LNHDA, CDR2 SQIVND (reference sequence). Written as DNA, the CDR3 is TGTGCCAGTACCCCCGCCAGGAATGGAAACACCATATATTTT. It specifies CASTPARNGNTIYF.

The rearrangement uses TRBV19 and TRBJ1-5; D possibly corresponds to TRBD1 (6 bases). The CDR3 contains 13 residues. Per germline, CDR1 LNHDA and CDR2 SQIVND (reference sequence). V was clipped by 9 bases and J by 4 bases, with 13 bases between them. Here the CDR3 DNA reads TGTGCCAGCGCCGGGACACTAAATCAGCCCCAGCATTTT. It encodes CASAGTLNQPQHF.

The chain carries TRBV6-2 or TRBV6-3 and TRBJ1-4, with TRBD1 identical over 7 bases. Trimming took 4 bases from V and 7 from J; bases not matched to a gene: 3. The CDR3 has 13 amino acids. Germline CDR1 MNHEY, CDR2 SVGEGT. The CDR3 is CASSWGQTEKLFF. The CDR3 DNA is TGTGCCAGCAGTTGGGGACAGACTGAAAAACTGTTTTTT.

The CDR3 coding sequence is TGTGCCAGCAGCGTAGATCCGGGCTACACCTTC. Translated, it gives CASSVDPGYTF. The genes are TRBV9 and TRBJ1-2; no clear D gene. This CDR3 contains 11 residues. CDR1 is SGDLS, CDR2 YYNGEE, per germline. The V gene lost 0 bases and the J gene lost 8 bases, with 5 bases spanning the gap.

The J gene is TRBJ2-3, the V gene TRBV7-6; D is undetermined. Between the trimmed V and J ends, which lost 4 bases and 3 bases, there was a span of 14 bases. The CDR3 is 15 amino acids. Germline V gene sequence: CDR1 SGHVS, CDR2 FNYEAQ. The CDR3 DNA sequence: TGTGCCAGCAGCTCCCCCTATCAAAAAACAGATACGCAGTATTTT. Protein: CASSSPYQKTDTQYF.

This CDR3 reads CASSYSGGEGTEAFF. DNA of the CDR3: TGTGCCAGCAGTTACTCGGGGGGGGAAGGGACTGAAGCTTTCTTT. The chain is built from TRBV6-5 and TRBJ1-1; possibly TRBD1 for D (5 bases). V lost 0 bases and J 5 bases, leaving 13 bases between the germline ends. The CDR3 is 15 residues long. Germline V lookup: CDR1 MNHEY, CDR2 SVGAGI.

This CDR3 reads CASGRREGSTEAFF. The CDR3, as DNA: TGTGCCAGTGGTAGAAGGGAAGGGAGCACTGAAGCTTTCTTT. V is TRBV19 and J is TRBJ1-1, with no clear D. The germline V gene has CDR1 LNHDA and CDR2 SQIVND (reference sequence). The V end lost 8 bases, the J end lost 4 bases, and 17 bases lay between the germline ends. This CDR3 is 14 amino acids long.

The chain recombines TRBV7-6 with TRBJ1-5; weak D call: TRBD1 (5 bases). The CDR3 covers 12 residues. Germline loops: CDR1 SGHVS, CDR2 FNYEAQ. V was cut by 5 bases and J by 8 bases, with 10 bases left in between. CDR3 nucleotides: TGTGCCAGCAGCCGCGGAGGGGAGCCCCAGCATTTT. Its protein product is CASSRGGEPQHF.

The chain recombines TRBV10-3 with TRBJ1-2; 10 nucleotides align to TRBD1. V dropped 9 bases and J dropped 3; count of bases not matched to a gene: 7. This CDR3 has 14 residues. Germline values: CDR1 ENHRY, CDR2 SYGVKD. CDR3: CAIRQGAQDYGYTF. In DNA, the CDR3 is TGTGCCATTCGACAGGGGGCGCAGGACTATGGCTACACCTTC.

This clone was found a few times. CDR3 sequence: CASRMGLWSTEAFF. The CDR3 nucleotides read TGTGCCAGCAGAATGGGGCTTTGGTCCACTGAAGCTTTCTTT. The rearrangement uses TRBV6-5 and TRBJ1-1, with a possible D match to TRBD1 (5 bases). Germline CDR1 MNHEY, CDR2 SVGAGI. This CDR3 has 14 residues. V was clipped by 6 bases and J by 4 bases, with 15 bases between them.

V gene TRBV12-3 or TRBV12-4 combines with J gene TRBJ2-7; tentative D call: TRBD2 (5 bases). The CDR3 consists of 11 residues. V was clipped by 5 bases and J by 8 bases, with 10 bases between them. CDR3 region: CASSETKKQYF. The CDR3 nucleotides read TGTGCCAGCAGTGAGACTAAGAAGCAGTACTTC.

The chain combines TRBV6-5 with TRBJ1-1; a possible D gene is TRBD1 (5 bases). Deletions cut 0 bases from V and 4 bases from J, with 15 bases between. This CDR3 has 16 amino acids. The germline V gene has CDR1 MNHEY and CDR2 SVGAGI. CDR3 DNA: TGTGCCAGCAGTTACTCGTTGGGGGGTAGTTTCACTGAAGCTTTCTTT. This gives the protein CASSYSLGGSFTEAFF.

The J gene is TRBJ1-4, the V gene TRBV6-5; D is ambiguous. CDR1 is MNHEY and CDR2 is SVGAGI in the germline V gene. The CDR3 consists of 13 residues. V lost 6 bases, J lost 4 bases, and 9 bases lay in between. The CDR3 reads CASRRRGNEKLFF. The CDR3 bases are TGTGCCAGCAGGCGGCGGGGTAATGAAAAACTGTTTTTT.

This rearrangement joins TRBV6-5 to TRBJ2-1, with TRBD1 matching over 9 bases. Per the germline V gene, CDR1 is MNHEY and CDR2 is SVGAGI. CDR3 length: 14 residues. V trimming: 6 bases; J trimming: 7 bases; junction bases outside the gene matches: 7. The CDR3 region is CASRGQQGANEQFF. CDR3 coding DNA: TGTGCCAGCAGGGGTCAACAGGGGGCAAATGAGCAGTTCTTC.

This clone was observed once. This rearrangement joins TRBV10-3 to TRBJ2-1; TRBD2 might be the D (6 bases). Per germline, CDR1 ENHRY and CDR2 SYGVKD. This CDR3 region has 13 residues. V lost 10 bases to trimming and J lost 9 bases, with 19 bases between them. In DNA, the CDR3 is TGTGCCACAAACCTGGGGACTTTAAGTGAGCAGTTCTTC. Translated: CATNLGTLSEQFF.

The chain recombines TRBV6-2 or TRBV6-3 with TRBJ2-5, with 9 nucleotides matching TRBD2. V shed 5 bases, J shed 7 bases, and the junction held 11 bases outside the gene matches. The CDR3 length is 15 residues. Germline-derived CDR1 and CDR2 are MNHEY and SVGEGT. The CDR3 DNA sequence: TGTGCCAGCAGTCGAGCGGGAGGAGGAGGAGGGACCCAGTACTTC. It encodes CASSRAGGGGGTQYF.

The rearrangement joins TRBV7-2 to TRBJ2-2; D is unresolved. The CDR3 consists of 15 residues. Trimming cost V 7 bases and J 4 bases, with 16 bases left between them. Germline-derived CDR1 and CDR2 are SGHTA and FQGNSA. CDR3 in DNA: TGTGCCAGCATCCTATCCTACCCGTCCACCGGGGAGCTGTTTTTT. As protein: CASILSYPSTGELFF.

The chain carries TRBV12-5 and TRBJ2-7, with 8 bases aligning to TRBD1. The CDR3 covers 14 residues. V dropped 1 base and J dropped 2; count of bases not matched to a gene: 1. CDR1 is LGHNT, CDR2 FRNRAP, per germline. CDR3 region: CASGLATGAYEQYF. In DNA form, the CDR3 reads TGTGCTAGTGGTTTGGCGACAGGGGCCTACGAGCAGTACTTC.

The chain is built from TRBV12-5 and TRBJ1-4; 7 positions agree with TRBD1. V was pared by 6 bases and J by 4 bases, with 5 bases of the junction left unmatched. The CDR3 sequence is 14 residues long. Germline CDR1 and CDR2: LGHNT and FRNRAP. CDR3 coding DNA: TGTGCTAGTGGACCGGACAGGTTTAATGAAAAACTGTTTTTT. Translating it yields CASGPDRFNEKLFF.